These 22 T cell receptor beta chains were sequenced from one sample in a study of tumor-infiltrating lymphocytes in primary liver carcinoma (dated by TCRdb to about 2017). TCRdb lists the instrument as Illumina HiSeq 2500. A constant-region primer and ProtoScript II reverse transcriptase were used to reverse-transcribe TCRbeta-specific cDNA from roughly 500 ng total RNA. TCRbeta libraries were built with three nested multiplex PCR rounds, a slightly modified ARM-PCR procedure. Each of the first two PCR rounds ran for around 10 cycles using multiplex TRBV1-TRBV30 forward primers together with a Cbeta reverse primer. The public reads were reanalyzed by TCRdb: fastp trimming at Q25, MiXCR alignment, in-frame beta chains only. Each entry merges the rows of one CDR3 protein and shows their most common DNA and genes. This sample gives some 180,000 distinct CDR3 sequences in total; over 50% of them show up just once. In total, the top ten clones hold approximately 65% of the sample.

TRIzol reagent was used to extract blood RNA from unsorted whole blood, while the DNeasy Blood & Tissue kit provided the germline DNA. Sequencing input: peripheral blood. The origin of the receptors is a man in his forties with primary liver carcinoma and hepatitis B virus infection.

In its sample, this clonotype was seen a few times. The V call is TRBV29-1, the J call TRBJ1-1; unclear D gene. CDR1 and CDR2 (germline): SQVTM, ANQGSEA. The CDR3 has 13 amino acids. Trimming cost V 1 base and J 0 bases, with 6 bases left between them. The DNA of the CDR3 is TGCAGCGTTGAAGTCGGGGTGAACACTGAAGCTTTCTTT. It yields the protein CSVEVGVNTEAFF.

The CDR3 spells CASIRRTRGSSTDTQYF. The CDR3 region has the DNA TGTGCCAGCATCCGCCGGACTAGAGGGTCTAGCACAGATACGCAGTATTTT. This sequence joins TRBV11-2 and TRBJ2-3; 7 bases align to TRBD2. Germline V lookup: CDR1 SGHAT, CDR2 FQNNGV. The trim removed 7 bases at V and 0 bases at J, leaving 13 bases unmatched. This CDR3 region has 17 residues.

As for this clonotype: Relative to the germline gene, one junction end is altered; a read error may explain this. V and J are TRBV4-2 and TRBJ1-2; 7 positions agree with TRBD1. The germline CDR1 and CDR2 sequences are LGHNA and YNFKEQ. This CDR3 region has 14 residues. The chain's CDR3 is CSSSQGTDNYGYTF. The CDR3 region has the DNA TGTTCCAGCAGCCAGGGGACAGATAACTATGGCTACACCTTC.

This clonotype was detected many times. This chain uses TRBV11-2 with TRBJ1-4; 8 bases are shared with TRBD1. V lost 5 bases and J lost 7; bases outside the gene matches: 9. The CDR3 is 15 residues long. Germline V gene sequence: CDR1 SGHAT, CDR2 FQNNGV. Here the CDR3 reads CASSHGQGLGEKLFF. The DNA of the CDR3 is TGTGCCAGCAGCCATGGACAGGGTCTCGGTGAAAAACTGTTTTTT.

For this clonotype: The germline gene is not matched at one end of the junction; a read error may be the cause. Written as DNA, the CDR3 is TGTGCCTGCAGCTTAACGGGGGCTGGCGAGCAGTATTTC. Translation gives CACSLTGAGEQYF. The chain couples TRBV11-2 to TRBJ2-7, with D perhaps TRBD1 or TRBD2 (6 bases each). Looked up from germline, CDR1 is SGHAT and CDR2 is FQNNGV. CDR3 length equals 13 residues.

The chain is built from TRBV29-1 and TRBJ2-3; weak D call: TRBD1 (6 bases). Per the germline V gene, CDR1 is SQVTM and CDR2 is ANQGSEA. The CDR3 consists of 16 residues. V lost 6 bases and J lost 2, with 21 bases in between. The CDR3 loop is CSVEIPQGGYTDTQYF. The CDR3 DNA sequence: TGCAGCGTCGAGATCCCACAGGGTGGGTACACAGATACGCAGTATTTT.

This clonotype was seen ten or more times. The chain joins TRBV11-2 to TRBJ1-2, with a possible D match to TRBD1 (6 bases). Trimming removed 1 base at V and 4 bases at J, with 13 bases between. This CDR3 is built from 15 residues. Germline V gene lookup returns CDR1 SGHAT and CDR2 FQNNGV. The CDR3 DNA sequence: TGTGCCAGCAGCTTAGGGGGTCGAGGGGGCTATGGCTACACCTTC. Amino acids: CASSLGGRGGYGYTF.

This rearrangement joins TRBV5-4 to TRBJ2-2; 9 nucleotides line up with TRBD1. The germline gives CDR1 SGHNT, CDR2 YYREEE (reference sequence). V was clipped by 5 bases and J by 2 bases; unmatched bases: 10. The CDR3 totals 17 residues. The CDR3, as DNA: TGTGCCAGCAGTTCGACCAACAGGGGGCGCAACACCGGGGAGCTGTTTTTT. Encoded protein: CASSSTNRGRNTGELFF.

This chain links TRBV7-9 with TRBJ2-1; a weak D match, TRBD2 (6 bases). V was clipped by 2 bases and J by 3 bases, with 11 bases between them. Germline CDR1 and CDR2: SEHNR and FQNEAQ (reference sequence). The CDR3 has 15 amino acids. Here the CDR3 reads CASSLSDYGYNEQFF. The CDR3 DNA follows: TGTGCCAGCAGCTTATCGGACTATGGCTACAATGAGCAGTTCTTC.

This clonotype has a single count. The J gene is TRBJ1-6, the V gene TRBV11-2; tentatively, D is TRBD1 (5 bases). The germline V gene has CDR1 SGHAT and CDR2 FQNNGV. V gave up 5 bases and J gave up 7 bases, with 15 bases separating them. CDR3 length: 15 residues. The CDR3 reads CASSPPGVFNSPLHF. The CDR3 DNA follows: TGTGCCAGCAGCCCGCCGGGGGTCTTCAATTCACCCCTCCACTTT.

The chain is built from TRBV2 and TRBJ2-3, with 10 nucleotides matching TRBD2. The CDR3 spans 15 residues. CDR1 is SNHLY and CDR2 is FYNNEI in the germline V gene. After removal of 7 bases from V and 5 bases from J, the junction contained 9 bases not matched to a gene. CDR3 sequence reads: CASKRLAGKGDTQYF. In nucleotides, the CDR3 is TGTGCCAGCAAAAGACTAGCGGGTAAAGGAGATACGCAGTATTTT.

Turning to this clonotype: The junction does not match germline at one end; this may be a read error. The chain employs TRBV4-2 and TRBJ2-1; the match to TRBD2 covers 11 bases. This CDR3 contains 16 residues. Per germline, CDR1 LGHNA and CDR2 YNFKEQ. Here the CDR3 reads CASSQVGTSGNNERFF. The CDR3 nucleotides read TGTGCCAGCAGCCAAGTCGGGACTAGCGGAAACAATGAGCGGTTCTTC.

This rearrangement joins TRBV5-6 to TRBJ2-7; tentative D call: TRBD2 (5 bases). V lost 2 bases, J lost 3 bases, and 12 bases lay in between. The CDR3 length is 14 residues. Germline V gene lookup returns CDR1 SGHDT and CDR2 YYEEEE. The CDR3 sequence is CASSLYAEVYEQYF. The CDR3 bases are TGTGCCAGCAGCTTATATGCGGAGGTCTACGAGCAGTACTTC.

V usage is TRBV5-5 and J usage is TRBJ2-6; 9 nucleotides match TRBD1. This CDR3 is built from 19 residues. Germline V gene data show CDR1 as SGHKS and CDR2 as YYEKEE (reference sequence). V lost 4 bases and J lost 0; bases outside the gene matches: 11. This chain's CDR3 is CASSPSGTGLSSGANVLTF. The CDR3 DNA follows: TGTGCCAGCAGCCCCTCCGGGACAGGGTTATCCTCTGGGGCCAACGTCCTGACTTTC.

This chain connects TRBV5-4 to TRBJ2-3; possibly TRBD1 for D (7 bases). V lost 5 bases, J lost 2 bases, and 15 bases lay in between. Germline lookup yields CDR1 SGHNT and CDR2 YYREEE (reference sequence). The CDR3 loop spans 15 amino acids. CDR3 sequence reads: CASRHDREDTDTQYF. The CDR3, as DNA: TGTGCCAGCAGGCATGACAGGGAGGACACAGATACGCAGTATTTT. The entire variable domain, with the rest obtained from reference TRBV5-4 and TRBJ2-3, is as follows: ETGVTQSPTHLIKTRGQQVTLRCSSQSGHNTVSWYQQALGQGPQFIFQYYREEENGRGNFPPRFSGLQFPNYSSELNVNALELDDSALYLCASRHDREDTDTQYFGPGTRLTVL.

Notes on this clonotype: Being one base from a much bigger clone, this may be a read error. V gene TRBV28 combines with J gene TRBJ2-7; unclear D gene. CDR3 length equals 11 residues. CDR1 is MDHEN and CDR2 is SYDVKM in the germline V gene. The V gene lost 5 bases and the J gene lost 6 bases, with 8 bases spanning the gap. The CDR3 loop reads CASSDNCEQYF. The CDR3 bases are TGTGCCAGCAGTGATAACTGCGAGCAGTACTTC.

The chain links TRBV29-1 to TRBJ2-7, with TRBD1 matching over 11 bases. The CDR3 has 13 residues. The junction had 3 bases not matched to a gene; V was cut back by 2 bases and J by 6 bases. CDR1 and CDR2 from the germline V gene are SQVTM and ANQGSEA. CDR3 amino acids: CSVERTGGGEQYF. The CDR3 nucleotides are TGCAGCGTTGAAAGGACAGGGGGCGGCGAGCAGTACTTC.

The chain links TRBV11-2 to TRBJ1-5; D remains unclear. V was pared by 5 bases and J by 6 bases, with 11 bases between. CDR1 and CDR2 (germline): SGHAT, FQNNGV. The CDR3 is 13 residues long. DNA of the CDR3: TGTGCCAGCAGCCGAGGTTCGACTCAGCCCCAGCATTTT. Amino acids: CASSRGSTQPQHF.

This chain connects TRBV6-5 to TRBJ2-1, with 9 bases identical to TRBD2. The CDR3 extends over 17 amino acids. J gave up 8 bases and V 0 bases, and 11 bases lay outside the gene matches. CDR1 and CDR2 from the germline V gene are MNHEY and SVGAGI. DNA for the CDR3: TGTGCCAGCAGTTACTCGAGAATTAGCGGGAGAGCGGATGAGCAGTTCTTC. It specifies CASSYSRISGRADEQFF.

The genes are TRBV12-3 or TRBV12-4 and TRBJ2-2; D unresolved. V lost 6 bases to trimming and J lost 0 bases, with 8 bases between them. The CDR3 runs 14 residues. The CDR3 nucleotides are TGTGCCAGCAGAACCGACACGAACACCGGGGAGCTGTTTTTT. Its translation is CASRTDTNTGELFF.

A remark on this clonotype: A much larger clone differs from this one at a single base, so this may be a read error. The rearrangement uses TRBV11-2 and TRBJ1-2, with D perhaps matching TRBD1 (5 bases). The CDR3 covers 15 residues. Trimming cost V 5 bases and J 8 bases, with 21 bases left between them. Germline CDR1 SGHAT, CDR2 FQNNGV. Written as DNA, the CDR3 is TGTGCCAGCAGCACGAACTCCGGGACTATCGGAGGCTACACCTTC. Amino acids: CASSTNSGTIGGYTF. Drawing the rest from reference TRBV11-2 and TRBJ1-2, the complete variable domain is EAGVAQSPRYKIIEKRQSVAFWCNPISGHATLYWYQQILGQGPKLLIQFQNNGVVDDSQLPKDRFSAERLKGVDSTLKIQPAKLEDSAVYLCASSTNSGTIGGYTFGSGTRLTVV.

About this clonotype: Without the conserved terminal phenylalanine or tryptophan, this CDR3 likely stems from a read error. The gene calls are TRBV2 and TRBJ2-7, with TRBD2 as a possible D gene (6 bases). The ends were cut back, 4 bases at V and 6 bases at J, with 10 bases in the middle. The CDR3 is 12 residues long. Germline assignment: CDR1 SNHLY and CDR2 FYNNEI. CDR3 nucleotides: TGTGCCAGCAGTGCCTCGGGAGCCGAGCAGTACCTC. It translates to CASSASGAEQYL.